Shown below are 2 T cell receptor beta chains from a single sample sequenced in a study of T cells in narcolepsy. Produced via immunoSEQ multiplex PCR; TCRdb's table is partial and in-frame only. This sample has about 40,000 clones; approximately 85% occur once, and the top ten carry 1.5% to 2%. Material: CD45RA- memory CD4+ T cells from PBMCs. These receptors all come from a human donor with narcolepsy.

This chain links TRBV7-7 with TRBJ2-1; 14 bases align to TRBD2. V lost 5 bases, J lost 9 bases, and 6 bases stayed unmatched. Per the germline V gene, CDR1 is SSHAT and CDR2 is FNYEAQ (reference sequence). The CDR3 is 15 amino acids. The CDR3, as DNA: TGTGCCAGCAGCCCCAACGGACTAGCGGGGGGTGAGCAGTTCTTC. It encodes CASSPNGLAGGEQFF.

The chain has TRBV6-5 and TRBJ1-6; 8 bases are shared with TRBD1. Germline V gene data show CDR1 as MNHEY and CDR2 as SVGAGI. Losses at the gene ends were 4 bases for V and 7 bases for J; bases not matched to a gene: 9. The CDR3 runs to 16 residues. CDR3 DNA sequence: TGTGCCAGCAGTTCCCCCGGACAGGGCCGGAATTCACCCCTCCACTTT. This translates into CASSSPGQGRNSPLHF.